This T cell receptor (beta chain) was recovered during a study of T cells after yellow fever vaccination. The CDR3 extends over 14 amino acids. The junction had 11 bases not matched to a gene; V was cut back by 9 bases and J by 9 bases. CDR1 and CDR2 (germline): ENHRY, SYGVKD. TCRdb re-analysed the 5' RACE reads in MiXCR, keeping a single row per CDR3 protein. The sample holds 400,000 or so distinct CDR3 sequences, roughly 11% seen once. This TCR came from a man aged 18 to 29 who received the YFV17D yellow fever vaccine. The source material was PBMCs, sampled on the day of the first yellow fever vaccination. The rearrangement joins TRBV10-3 to TRBJ1-6, with 7 positions matching TRBD1. The CDR3 nucleotides are TGTGCCATAGGTCAGGGACAGATGGGTTCACCCCTCCACTTT. Translated: CAIGQGQMGSPLHF.